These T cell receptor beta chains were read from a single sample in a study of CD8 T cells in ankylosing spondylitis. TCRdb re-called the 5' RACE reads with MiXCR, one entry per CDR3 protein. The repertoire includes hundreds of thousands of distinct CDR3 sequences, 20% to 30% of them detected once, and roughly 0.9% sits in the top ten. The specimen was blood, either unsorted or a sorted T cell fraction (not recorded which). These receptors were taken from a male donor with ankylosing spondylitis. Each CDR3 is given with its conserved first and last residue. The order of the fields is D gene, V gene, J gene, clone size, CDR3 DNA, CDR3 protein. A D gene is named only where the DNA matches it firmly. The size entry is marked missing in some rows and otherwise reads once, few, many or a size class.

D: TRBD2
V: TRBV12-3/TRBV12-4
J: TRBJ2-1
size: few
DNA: TGTGCCAGCAGCTTGCGGCGGGGAGGGGATGAGCAGTTCTTC
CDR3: CASSLRRGGDEQFF

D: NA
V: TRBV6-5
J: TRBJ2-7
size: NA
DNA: TGTGCCAGCAGTTACTCAAGGGACTCTTCCTACGAGCAGTACTTC
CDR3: CASSYSRDSSYEQYF

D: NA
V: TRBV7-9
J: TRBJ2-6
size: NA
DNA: TGTGCCAGCAGCCGAGCAGGGAATGGGGCCAACGTCCTGACTTTC
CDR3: CASSRAGNGANVLTF

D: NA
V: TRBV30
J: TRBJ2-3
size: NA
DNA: TGTGCCTGGAGGGCCGGTTCGGGGTATGCGGTCGATACGCAGTATTTT
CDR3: CAWRAGSGYAVDTQYF

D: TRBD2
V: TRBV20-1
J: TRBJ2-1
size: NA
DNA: TGCAGTGCTAGACTAGCGGGAGTTCTCTATGAGCAGTTCTTC
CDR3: CSARLAGVLYEQFF

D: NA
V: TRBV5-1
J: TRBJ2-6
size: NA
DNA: TGCGCCAGCAGCTTGACGACAGGCCTCTCTGGGGCCAACGTCCTGACTTTC
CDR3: CASSLTTGLSGANVLTF

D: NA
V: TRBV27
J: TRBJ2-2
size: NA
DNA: TGTGCCAGCAGTTCAATTGGTCAGTCGACCGGGGAGCTGTTTTTT
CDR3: CASSSIGQSTGELFF

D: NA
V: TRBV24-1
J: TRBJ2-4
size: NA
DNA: TGTGCCACCAGTGATCCCCGTGAGACGGTGCAAAACATTCAGTACTTC
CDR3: CATSDPRETVQNIQYF

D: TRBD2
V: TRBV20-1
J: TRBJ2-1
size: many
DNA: TGCAGTGCTTATTCGGGACTAGCCTACAATGAGCAGTTCTTC
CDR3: CSAYSGLAYNEQFF

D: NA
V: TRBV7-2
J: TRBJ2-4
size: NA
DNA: TGTGCCAGCAGCTTCCAAACAGGGGCCAAAAACATTCAGTACTTC
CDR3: CASSFQTGAKNIQYF

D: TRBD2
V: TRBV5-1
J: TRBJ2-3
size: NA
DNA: TGTGCCAGCAGCCTTGGACTAGCGGGCTACACAGATACGCAGTATTTT
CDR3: CASSLGLAGYTDTQYF

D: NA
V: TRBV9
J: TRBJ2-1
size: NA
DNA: TGTGCCAGCAGCGTAGAATATGAGCAGTTCTTC
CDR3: CASSVEYEQFF

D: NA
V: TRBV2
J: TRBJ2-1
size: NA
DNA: TGTGCCAGCAGTGACACTCGGGGAAGTGAGCAGTTCTTC
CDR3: CASSDTRGSEQFF

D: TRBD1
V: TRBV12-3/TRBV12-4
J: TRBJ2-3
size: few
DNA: TGTGCCAGCAGTTTGACAGGGGGTCGGGAGTTTCCGCAGTATTTT
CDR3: CASSLTGGREFPQYF

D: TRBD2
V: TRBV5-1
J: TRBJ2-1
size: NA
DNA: TGCGCCAGCGTTCTAACTAGCGGGAATCTCTATGAGCAGTTCTTC
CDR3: CASVLTSGNLYEQFF

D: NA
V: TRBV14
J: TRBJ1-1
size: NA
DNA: TGTGCCAGCAGCCAAGATGCTCGGAAAGCTTTCTTT
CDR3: CASSQDARKAFF

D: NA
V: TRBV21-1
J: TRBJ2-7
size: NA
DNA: TGTGCCAGCAGCAAAGTGGGGGACTACGAGCAGTACTTC
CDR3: CASSKVGDYEQYF